This T cell receptor beta chain was obtained from a study of OX40 agonist ivuxolimab in advanced cancers. Study in general: Every 2 weeks, patients received ivuxolimab intravenously, dosed at 0.01 to 10 mg/kg.

The CDR3 contains 15 residues. Germline V lookup: CDR1 LNHDA, CDR2 SQIVND (reference sequence). J was trimmed by 10 bases and V by 3 bases; bases with no gene match: 7. Findings and caveats of the study: Also present in some nonresponders was a low level of normalized T-cell clonal expansion. CD8+ T cells averaged more expanded clones than CD4+. No antigen was identified for the clonally expanded peripheral T cells.

TCRdb's table, derived via immunoSEQ multiplex PCR, lists solely in-frame clones and lacks some. This sample carries over 70,000 clones, 80% to 90% of them seen once, and the ten largest clones take under 2%. This clone was found a few times. The antigen remains unidentified. This chain uses TRBV19 with TRBJ1-6; 9 positions match TRBD1. The TCR sequence derives from an adult with an advanced solid tumor such as melanoma, head and neck, liver or kidney cancer. Sequenced here: CD4+ or CD8+ T cells sorted from blood, sampled in a trial of the OX40 agonist ivuxolimab. The CDR3 DNA reads TGTGCCAGTAGTATGCAGGACAGGGGTGGATCACCCCTCCACTTT. It codes for CASSMQDRGGSPLHF.